The 29 T cell receptor beta chains below all came from one sample that was sequenced in a study of early T cells in non-severe SARS-CoV-2 infection. TCRdb redid the calling of the 5' RACE reads with MiXCR, one entry per CDR3 protein. This table holds around 78,000 distinct CDR3 sequences, about 14% found once. The sample taken for sequencing was whole blood. The source of these receptors is an adult who was a healthcare worker with PCR-confirmed SARS-CoV-2 infection or an uninfected control (not recorded which).

The V and J genes are TRBV3-1 and TRBJ2-5, with D maybe TRBD1 (5 bases). CDR3 length: 15 amino acids. Germline loops: CDR1 LGHDT, CDR2 YNNKEL (reference sequence). Trimming cost V 0 bases and J 5 bases, with 13 bases left between them. CDR3 residues: CASSQDPGPLETQYF. CDR3 in DNA: TGTGCCAGCAGCCAAGACCCAGGGCCTCTGGAGACCCAGTACTTC.

This clonotype was seen a few times. The gene calls are TRBV6-1 and TRBJ2-2; a possible D gene is TRBD2 (5 bases). The CDR3 loop spans 15 amino acids. Trimming took 10 bases from V and 2 from J, leaving 17 bases between them. CDR1 and CDR2 (germline): MNHNS, SASEGT. The CDR3 sequence: CATRTRNRNTGELFF. The DNA of the CDR3 is TGTGCCACCCGGACTCGGAACAGAAACACCGGGGAGCTGTTTTTT.

The chain combines TRBV12-3 or TRBV12-4 with TRBJ2-7, with 14 bases identical to TRBD2. Trimming removed 6 bases from V and 9 bases from J; junction bases left unmatched: 7. CDR3 length: 14 residues. The DNA for the CDR3 is TGTGCCAGCAGCCGACTAGCGGGAGGGCCGGGGCAGTACTTC. It specifies CASSRLAGGPGQYF.

This clonotype occurred once. A much larger clonotype is one base distant, so this may be a read error. The genes are TRBV11-3 and TRBJ2-1, with unresolved D. The CDR3 totals 12 residues. V lost 1 base to trimming and J lost 12 bases, with 10 bases between them. Germline CDR1 reads SGHNT; CDR2 reads YENEEA. CDR3 in amino acids: CASSLGVGGQFF. The CDR3 DNA reads as TGTGCCAGCAGCTTAGGCGTGGGTGGGCAGTTCTTC.

V gene TRBV11-2 combines with J gene TRBJ2-2, with 9 bases aligning to TRBD1. Germline CDR1 reads SGHAT; CDR2 reads FQNNGV. The CDR3 sequence is 18 residues long. The V segment lost 0 bases and the J segment 7 bases; nucleotides outside the gene matches: 12. The CDR3 DNA is TGTGCCAGCAGCTTAGAGGATTTGGGACAGGGTTTTGGCGGGGAGCTGTTTTTT. The encoded protein is CASSLEDLGQGFGGELFF. Based on the CDR3 plus reference TRBV11-2 and TRBJ2-2, the full variable domain is EAGVAQSPRYKIIEKRQSVAFWCNPISGHATLYWYQQILGQGPKLLIQFQNNGVVDDSQLPKDRFSAERLKGVDSTLKIQPAKLEDSAVYLCASSLEDLGQGFGGELFFGEGSRLTVL.

Ten or more counts support this clonotype. This chain connects TRBV20-1 to TRBJ2-7; 13 bases match TRBD2. Unmatched junction bases numbered 3, after V lost 6 bases and J lost 1 base. CDR1 and CDR2 (germline): DFQATT, SNEGSKA (reference sequence). The length of the CDR3 is 14 residues. This CDR3 is CSAWTSGGSYEQYF. CDR3 in DNA: TGCAGTGCGTGGACTAGCGGGGGATCCTACGAGCAGTACTTC.

This clonotype has at least ten counts. The chain uses TRBV30 and TRBJ2-2; D is tentatively TRBD1 or TRBD2 (5 bases each). The germline V and J ends were trimmed by 6 bases and 5 bases, with 16 bases remaining between them. Looked up from germline, CDR1 is GTSNPN and CDR2 is SVGIG (reference sequence). CDR3 length: 14 residues. CDR3 nucleotide sequence: TGTGCCTGCTCGAGTCGGGACCTAACCGGGGAGCTGTTTTTT. Its translation: CACSSRDLTGELFF.

This clonotype was picked up one time. It may be a read error: a sequence one base away is much more abundant. DNA for the CDR3: TGTGCCAGCAGCTTTTCAGCGGGAGGCACAGATACGCAGTATTTT. Its protein is CASSFSAGGTDTQYF. The chain links TRBV7-9 to TRBJ2-3; 8 nucleotides match TRBD2. Germline assignment: CDR1 SEHNR and CDR2 FQNEAQ (reference sequence). Trimming cost V 3 bases and J 1 base; bases outside gene matches: 3. The CDR3 contains 15 residues. Together with reference TRBV7-9 and TRBJ2-3, the CDR3 gives the full variable domain: DTGVSQNPRHKITKRGQNVTFRCDPISEHNRLYWYRQTLGQGPEFLTYFQNEAQLEKSRLLSDRFSAERPKGSFSTLEIQRTEQGDSAMYLCASSFSAGGTDTQYFGPGTRLTVL.

The chain uses TRBV7-6 and TRBJ1-2; D unclear. CDR1 SGHVS and CDR2 FNYEAQ come from the germline V gene. The CDR3 runs 13 residues. Deletions cut 5 bases from V and 8 bases from J, with 15 bases between. The DNA of the CDR3 is TGTGCCAGCAGCCCCTCGACTAGCGGGGGCTACACCTTC. Translation: CASSPSTSGGYTF.

CDR3 sequence (DNA): TGTGCCAGCAGAGCAGCCGGGACATATCTGGGGACCCAGTACTTC. Translation: CASRAAGTYLGTQYF. The gene calls are TRBV11-2 and TRBJ2-5; D is possibly TRBD1 (6 bases). With 6 bases removed from V and 7 bases from J, the gap between germline ends came to 21 bases. The CDR3 covers 15 residues. Germline V gives CDR1 SGHAT, CDR2 FQNNGV.

This sequence joins TRBV20-1 and TRBJ2-1; 13 nucleotides align to TRBD2. The CDR3 has 16 residues. After removal of 3 bases from V and 3 bases from J, the junction contained 5 bases not matched to a gene. The germline V gene has CDR1 DFQATT and CDR2 SNEGSKA (reference sequence). As DNA, the CDR3 is TGCAGTGCTAGGATGACTAGCGGGGGGCTCTACAATGAGCAGTTCTTC. Its translation is CSARMTSGGLYNEQFF.

This chain connects TRBV7-2 to TRBJ1-6; 7 bases agree with TRBD1. Germline trimming cut 3 bases from V and 8 bases from J; bases unmatched to any gene: 4. CDR1 is SGHTA, CDR2 FQGNSA, per germline. The CDR3 totals 14 residues. The CDR3 nucleotides read TGTGCCAGCAGCTTGGTCAGGGGGGATTCACCCCTCCACTTT. This encodes CASSLVRGDSPLHF.

This clonotype was observed at least ten times. The chain couples TRBV5-1 to TRBJ2-3; 10 positions agree with TRBD2. The CDR3 contains 14 residues. Unmatched junction bases numbered 4, after V lost 5 bases and J lost 4 bases. The V gene's germline CDR1 is SGHRS and CDR2 YFSETQ. The CDR3 sequence is CASRASGGPDTQYF. The CDR3 DNA is TGCGCCAGCAGGGCTAGCGGGGGACCAGATACGCAGTATTTT.

This clonotype was found a few times. The rearrangement uses TRBV29-1 and TRBJ2-1; D is unclear. This CDR3 is built from 11 residues. CDR1 is SQVTM and CDR2 is ANQGSEA in the germline V gene. V was trimmed by 6 bases and J by 3 bases, leaving 6 bases between them. The CDR3 sequence: CSVPFYNEQFF. CDR3 DNA sequence: TGCAGCGTCCCTTTCTACAATGAGCAGTTCTTC.

This clonotype was counted at least ten times. The genes are TRBV24-1 and TRBJ2-3, with D tentatively TRBD1 or TRBD2 (5 bases each). With 2 bases removed from V and 2 bases from J, the gap between germline ends came to 10 bases. The CDR3 has 15 residues. Per germline, CDR1 KGHDR and CDR2 SFDVKD. The CDR3 loop reads CATSDSGAFTDTQYF. The CDR3 DNA reads as TGTGCCACCAGTGATTCCGGGGCCTTCACAGATACGCAGTATTTT.

This rearrangement joins TRBV5-1 to TRBJ2-7, with D unresolved. The germline V and J ends were trimmed by 4 bases and 3 bases, with 5 bases remaining between them. Germline values: CDR1 SGHRS, CDR2 YFSETQ. This CDR3 spans 11 amino acids. CDR3 amino acids: CASSADYEQYF. CDR3 in DNA: TGCGCCAGCAGCGCCGACTACGAGCAGTACTTC.

V usage is TRBV28 and J usage is TRBJ2-7; the match to TRBD1 covers 8 bases. Germline trimming cut 6 bases from V and 9 bases from J; bases unmatched to any gene: 19. The V gene's germline CDR1 is MDHEN and CDR2 SYDVKM. The CDR3 runs 16 residues. Here the CDR3 DNA reads TGTGCCAGCAGCCCTCCTGTGGTGGGGACAGGCTCGGCGCAGTACTTC. Translation: CASSPPVVGTGSAQYF.

This clonotype was observed at least ten times. The gene calls are TRBV5-5 and TRBJ1-2; D is unresolved. There are 13 residues in the CDR3. Trimming stripped 2 bases from V and 5 bases from J, with 10 bases between. The V gene's germline CDR1 is SGHKS and CDR2 YYEKEE (reference sequence). This CDR3 reads CASSLSGDYGYTF. Here the CDR3 DNA reads TGTGCCAGCAGCTTATCAGGTGATTATGGCTACACCTTC.

This clonotype was recorded many times. V and J are TRBV9 and TRBJ2-5; 9 bases are a match to TRBD2. CDR1 SGDLS and CDR2 YYNGEE come from the germline V gene. The CDR3 totals 17 residues. V trimming: 4 bases; J trimming: 4 bases; junction bases outside the gene matches: 14. CDR3 region: CASSLSGGSGGGETQYF. Written as DNA, the CDR3 is TGTGCCAGCAGCCTCTCTGGCGGTAGCGGGGGCGGAGAGACCCAGTACTTC.

A note on this clonotype: A much larger clone lies one base from this, so it may be a read error. The chain joins TRBV29-1 to TRBJ1-2; possible D gene TRBD1, 6 bases. Trimming cost V 1 base and J 7 bases, with 10 bases left between them. The CDR3 runs to 12 residues. Germline V CDR1 and CDR2: SQVTM, ANQGSEA. In DNA form, the CDR3 reads TGCAGCGTTGAAGGGACAGTGGTTGGCTACACCTTC. Residues: CSVEGTVVGYTF.

This clonotype has a count of ten or more. CDR3 bases: TGTGCCAGCAGCGCCTTTCGGACAGGCCCACCGATGAACACTGAAGCTTTCTTT. This encodes CASSAFRTGPPMNTEAFF. The chain combines TRBV9 with TRBJ1-1; 7 bases are a match to TRBD1. Looked up from germline, CDR1 is SGDLS and CDR2 is YYNGEE. With 3 bases clipped from V and 0 bases from J, the junction kept 14 bases outside the gene matches. The CDR3 is 18 residues long.

This clonotype was counted ten times or more. The chain uses TRBV7-8 and TRBJ2-1; D is perhaps TRBD1 (5 bases). V was cut by 5 bases and J by 4 bases, with 18 bases left in between. The CDR3 has 16 residues. The germline V gene has CDR1 SGHVS and CDR2 FQNEAQ. DNA for the CDR3: TGTGCCAGCAGCCCCTCGGTGGACACCACTTACAATGAGCAGTTCTTC. Protein product: CASSPSVDTTYNEQFF. Variable domain in full (rest from reference TRBV7-8 and TRBJ2-1): GAGVSQSPRYKVAKRGQDVALRCDPISGHVSLFWYQQALGQGPEFLTYFQNEAQLDKSGLPSDRFFAERPEGSVSTLKIQRTQQEDSAVYLCASSPSVDTTYNEQFFGPGTRLTVL.

In this sample, this clonotype turned up a few times. The chain uses TRBV10-2 and TRBJ2-2, with 10 positions matching TRBD1. J was trimmed by 4 bases and V by 7 bases; bases with no gene match: 6. The CDR3 spans 15 residues. Germline-derived CDR1 and CDR2 are WSHSY and SAAADI. This CDR3 reads CASNDRGPSTGELFF. DNA for the CDR3: TGCGCCAGCAATGACAGGGGGCCGAGCACCGGGGAGCTGTTTTTT.

The sample holds many counts of this clonotype. CDR3 region: CASSPTPAGGYSYEQYF. CDR3 nucleotides: TGTGCCAGCAGCCCGACCCCCGCGGGAGGATACTCCTACGAGCAGTACTTC. V and J are TRBV5-5 and TRBJ2-7; the match to TRBD2 covers 8 bases. This CDR3 comprises 17 residues. With 4 bases clipped from V and 0 bases from J, the junction kept 12 bases outside the gene matches. Germline lookup yields CDR1 SGHKS and CDR2 YYEKEE (reference sequence).

As regards this clonotype: A single base separates this from a much larger clone, so it may be a read error. The conserved phenylalanine or tryptophan is not found at the CDR3 terminus, so this likely reflects a read error. The chain links TRBV19 to TRBJ2-6; no reliable D call. The CDR3 is 16 amino acids. Trimming stripped 0 bases from V and 2 bases from J, with 8 bases between. Germline assignment: CDR1 LNHDA and CDR2 SQIVND (reference sequence). CDR3 sequence reads: CASSIDRAAGANVLTS. CDR3 nucleotide sequence: TGTGCCAGTAGTATAGACCGCGCGGCTGGGGCCAACGTCCTGACTTCC.

V is TRBV11-2 and J is TRBJ2-5; 12 bases map to TRBD2. V shed 1 base and J 5 bases; nucleotides not matched to a gene: 14. The length of the CDR3 is 19 residues. CDR1 is SGHAT, CDR2 FQNNGV, per germline. CDR3 coding DNA: TGTGCCAGCAGCTTAGTGAGGGGCTCAGGACTAGCGGGAATTGAGACCCAGTACTTC. Translating it yields CASSLVRGSGLAGIETQYF.

This clonotype was detected only a few times. The rearrangement joins TRBV12-3 or TRBV12-4 to TRBJ2-1; unclear D gene. V shed 2 bases and J shed 5 bases, with 13 bases lying between them. This CDR3 contains 15 residues. CDR3 sequence: CASSLRAPLNNEQFF. The CDR3 DNA reads TGTGCCAGCAGTTTAAGAGCACCCCTAAACAATGAGCAGTTCTTC.

This clonotype showed up many times. The chain is built from TRBV9 and TRBJ2-7; D not certain. Trimming removed 0 bases at V and 6 bases at J, with 10 bases between. Germline assignment: CDR1 SGDLS and CDR2 YYNGEE. The CDR3 runs to 13 residues. Written as DNA, the CDR3 is TGTGCCAGCAGCGTAGTCCCAGCCATCGAGCAGTACTTC. Protein product: CASSVVPAIEQYF.

This clonotype showed up just a few times. The rearrangement uses TRBV7-8 and TRBJ2-5; 7 positions match TRBD2. The CDR3 spans 17 residues. V lost 5 bases, J lost 3 bases, and 15 bases stayed unmatched. Germline V gene lookup returns CDR1 SGHVS and CDR2 FQNEAQ. The DNA of the CDR3 is TGTGCCAGCAGCCCCCCTAGGCGGCTAGCGGTTAAAGAGACCCAGTACTTC. The encoded protein is CASSPPRRLAVKETQYF.